The present T cell receptor beta chain was sequenced within a study of T cell responses to AZD1222 COVID-19 vaccine. The V end lost 5 bases, the J end lost 2 bases, and 7 bases lay between the germline ends. Germline-derived CDR1 and CDR2 are MDHEN and SYDVKM. CDR3 length: 12 amino acids. This clone was observed a single time. TCRdb keeps only in-frame clones here, not all; method: immunoSEQ multiplex PCR. The top ten hold 1% to 1.5% of the sample, which has 150,000 to 200,000 clones, around 92% seen once. This sequence originates from an adult who received the AZD1222 COVID-19 vaccine. The V gene is TRBV28, the J gene TRBJ2-7, with D possibly being TRBD1 (5 bases). Sample: peripheral blood, taken 28 days after the second AZD1222 dose. CDR3: CASSTGAYEQYF. DNA of the CDR3: TGTGCCAGCAGTACAGGAGCCTACGAGCAGTACTTC. Combining the CDR3 with reference TRBV28 and TRBJ2-7 gives the whole variable domain DVKVTQSSRYLVKRTGEKVFLECVQDMDHENMFWYRQDPGLGLRLIYFSYDVKMKEKGDIPEGYSVSREKKERFSLILESASTNQTSMYLCASSTGAYEQYFGPGTRLTVT.